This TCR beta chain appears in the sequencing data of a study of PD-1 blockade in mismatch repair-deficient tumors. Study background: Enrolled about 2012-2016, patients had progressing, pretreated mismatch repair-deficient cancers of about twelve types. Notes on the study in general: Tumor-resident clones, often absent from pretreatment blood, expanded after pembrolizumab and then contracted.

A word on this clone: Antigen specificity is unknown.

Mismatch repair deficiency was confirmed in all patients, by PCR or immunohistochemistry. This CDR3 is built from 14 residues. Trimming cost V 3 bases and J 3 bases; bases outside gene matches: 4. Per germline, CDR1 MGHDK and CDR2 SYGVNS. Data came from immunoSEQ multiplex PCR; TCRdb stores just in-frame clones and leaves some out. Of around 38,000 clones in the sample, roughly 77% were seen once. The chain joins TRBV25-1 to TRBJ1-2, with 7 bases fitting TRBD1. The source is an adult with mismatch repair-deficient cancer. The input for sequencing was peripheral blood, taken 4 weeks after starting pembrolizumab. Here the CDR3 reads CASSETGRDYGYTF. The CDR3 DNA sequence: TGTGCCAGCAGTGAGACAGGGAGGGACTATGGCTACACCTTC.